This T cell receptor beta chain was obtained from a study of T cell repertoires in cytomegalovirus infection. Study details: Indications of both CMV infection and matching HLA type were provided by public TCR beta signatures. The study, taken as a whole, reports: HLA-C-restricted CMV-specific TCR beta clonotypes prevailed in the ex vivo response.

Germline V gene data show CDR1 as MNHEY and CDR2 as SMNVEV (reference sequence). The length of the CDR3 is 15 residues. J lost 2 bases, V lost 3 bases, and 7 bases had no gene match. Points on this clonotype: Antigen specificity is unknown.

MiXCR, applied by TCRdb to the reads, yields one record per CDR3 protein. The table shows about 920,000 distinct CDR3 sequences, with roughly 30% occurring only once. Material: cultured CD8+ T cells from PBMCs, obtained from culture after CMV antigen stimulation. This clonotype was sampled from a human donor in good health (CMV status not recorded). Some clones in this sample may be carry-over from other donors' samples. The rearrangement uses TRBV27 and TRBJ2-7; 7 nucleotides agree with TRBD1. CDR3 sequence (DNA): TGTGCCAGCAGTTTTGGGCAGGGGGTTACCTACGAGCAGTACTTC. Its protein product is CASSFGQGVTYEQYF.